This is a list of T cell receptor beta chains from one sample in a study of T cell repertoires in ileal Crohn's disease. TCRdb's copy holds only in-frame clones and misses some; the assay was immunoSEQ multiplex PCR. The repertoire has approximately 5,400 clones, approximately 87% of them found once; the top ten carry around 0.8%. Sequencing used CD4+ T cells from ileum. The receptors shown here come from an adult with Crohn's disease. Some clones in this sample may be carry-over from other donors' samples. CDR3s include the opening cysteine and the closing phenylalanine or tryptophan. The order of the fields is D gene, V gene, clone size, J gene, CDR3 DNA, CDR3 protein. D genes are given only for firm matches. Clone size is given for some rows only: seen once, a few or many times, or a class if the clone is expanded.

TRBD2	TRBV4-3	few	TRBJ2-7	TGCGCCAGCAGTTCACAATGGGAAGCGGGGAACGAGCAGTACTTC	CASSSQWEAGNEQYF
TRBD2	TRBV29-1	few	TRBJ2-3	TGCAGCGTTCCGGGACTAGCGGGAGGGGATACGCAGTATTTT	CSVPGLAGGDTQYF
-	TRBV28	-	TRBJ1-5	TGTGCCAGCAGTTTCTGGGGGGGGGCAGGAGTCCAGCCCCAGCATTTT	CASSFWGGAGVQPQHF
-	TRBV10-3	-	TRBJ1-4	TGTGCCATCAGTGAGTCGACGACGACGGGTGAAAAACTGTTTTTT	CAISESTTTGEKLFF
-	TRBV9	-	TRBJ2-3	TGTGCCAGCAGCGTAGAGTCTCCTCGGGATACGCAGTATTTT	CASSVESPRDTQYF
-	TRBV4-2	-	TRBJ2-2	TGTGCCAGCAGCCACCCAGGGACTTCGAACACCGGGGAGCTGTTTTTT	CASSHPGTSNTGELFF
-	TRBV7-2	-	TRBJ2-7	TGTGCCAGCCAGCCCGGGCGAGGGAGGTACGAGCAGTACTTC	CASQPGRGRYEQYF
TRBD1	TRBV2	-	TRBJ2-7	TGTGCCAGCAGGGAGACAGGGCCAACCTACGAGCAGTACTTC	CASRETGPTYEQYF
TRBD2	TRBV5-1	few	TRBJ2-2	TGCGCCAGCAGCTCAGGACTAGCACCGACCGGGGAGCTGTTTTTT	CASSSGLAPTGELFF
-	TRBV5-4	-	TRBJ2-3	TGTGCCAGCAGCTTGCCGGGGTCGTTGGGCACAGATACGCAGTATTTT	CASSLPGSLGTDTQYF
TRBD2	TRBV11-3	-	TRBJ2-3	TGTGCCAGCACCGACTCTAGCGGGCGAGGGTTAGATACGCAGTATTTT	CASTDSSGRGLDTQYF
TRBD1	TRBV6-5	-	TRBJ1-2	TGTGCCAGCAGTTACCGGGGACAGGGAAACTATGGCTACACCTTC	CASSYRGQGNYGYTF
-	TRBV5-4	once	TRBJ1-1	TGTGCCAGCAGCTTGGCCGGGGGGCAGGGCACTGAAGCTTTCTTT	CASSLAGGQGTEAFF
TRBD2	TRBV11-2	-	TRBJ2-1	TGTGCCAGCAGCCCCCCCCGGTTAGCGGGAGAGGCTGAGCAGTTCTTC	CASSPPRLAGEAEQFF
-	TRBV5-6	-	TRBJ1-4	TGTGCCAGCAGCCCCAATTACGGACAAGGTGAAAAACTGTTTTTT	CASSPNYGQGEKLFF
TRBD1	TRBV9	-	TRBJ2-5	TGTGCCAGCAGCGCCGACAGGGGGCGGCCAGGAGAGACCCAGTACTTC	CASSADRGRPGETQYF
TRBD1	TRBV19	-	TRBJ1-4	TGTGCCAGTAGTTTTGACAGGGGCGAAAAACTGTTTTTT	CASSFDRGEKLFF
TRBD1	TRBV5-6	-	TRBJ1-4	TGTGCCAGCAGCCTTGGCCGGGACAGGAATGAAAAACTGTTTTTT	CASSLGRDRNEKLFF
-	TRBV21-1	-	TRBJ1-2	TGTGCCAGCAGCAAATCCGACAGGTCATGGCATTACCGCTATGGCTACACCTTC	CASSKSDRSWHYRYGYTF
TRBD1	TRBV5-4	once	TRBJ1-2	TGTGCCAGCAGCTTGCCCCCTGGACAGGCGCATGGCTACACCTTC	CASSLPPGQAHGYTF